One sample yielded the 4 T cell receptor beta chains listed below, sequenced in a study of cytomegalovirus exposure and HLA in healthy donors (dated by TCRdb to about 2017). The library was built by means of the immunoSEQ multiplex PCR assay. For the multiplex PCR, a mixture combining 60 forward primers for TCR Vbeta segments and 13 reverse primers for TCR Jbeta segments was used. The table comes from immuneACCESS by way of TCRdb, which keeps in-frame sequences with V and J called. Part of the clones is missing from these tables; in studies checked, under half for an unresolved V gene and the rest for unknown reasons. This sample lists 150,000 or so clones; about two thirds were detected once. 2.1% of the sample lies in the top ten. The sample taken for sequencing was PBMCs. These receptors were collected from a woman in her sixties or seventies in good health and CMV-seropositive.

The rearrangement joins TRBV29-1 to TRBJ2-1; possible D gene TRBD2, 7 bases. This CDR3 has 16 residues. The V end was cut by 4 bases, the J end by 4 bases, with 20 bases between. The V gene's germline CDR1 is SQVTM and CDR2 ANQGSEA. The CDR3 DNA follows: TGCAGCGTTGCCCGGGGAGGGACACTGAGTTACAATGAGCAGTTCTTC. Residues: CSVARGGTLSYNEQFF.

V gene TRBV7-2 combines with J gene TRBJ2-6, with D possibly TRBD2 on 7 matching bases. CDR1 and CDR2 (germline): SGHTA, FQGNSA. This CDR3 has 19 residues. The germline V and J ends were trimmed by 0 bases and 3 bases, with 18 bases remaining between them. The CDR3 nucleotides read TGTGCCAGCAGCTTAGCAGGGCGGGGAGGGGGGAGTGGGGCCAACGTCCTGACTTTC. This encodes CASSLAGRGGGSGANVLTF.

The V and J genes are TRBV28 and TRBJ1-1; no firm D call. V lost 1 base to trimming and J lost 5 bases, with 5 bases between them. Germline V lookup: CDR1 MDHEN, CDR2 SYDVKM. This CDR3 contains 12 residues. In DNA form, the CDR3 reads TGTGCCAGCAGTTTATCGGGGACTGAAGCTTTCTTT. This codes for CASSLSGTEAFF.

The rearrangement links TRBV28 to TRBJ2-7, with D perhaps matching TRBD2 (7 bases). V lost 6 bases to trimming and J lost 2 bases, with 23 bases between them. The CDR3 is made up of 17 amino acids. Germline V CDR1 and CDR2: MDHEN, SYDVKM. The CDR3 spells CASSALGAGAATYEQYF. The CDR3 bases are TGTGCCAGCAGCGCCTTAGGTGCGGGGGCAGCTACCTACGAGCAGTACTTC.